These T cell receptor beta chains were read from a single sample in a study of blood T cell repertoires in COVID-19. Here immunoSEQ multiplex PCR was the method, and the copy in TCRdb shows in-frame clones only, minus some. The sample contains under 350,000 clones, 75% to 90% of which appear only once. The specimen sequenced was peripheral blood. These receptors originate from a man aged 35-49 years with acute or convalescent COVID-19. Both conserved end residues are trimmed from each CDR3. A D gene is named only where the DNA matches it firmly. Clone size is given for some rows only: seen once, a few or many times, or a class if the clone is expanded.

V: TRBV2; D: NA; J: TRBJ2-2; size: NA; CDR3: ASTYTGELF
V: TRBV18; D: NA; J: TRBJ2-4; size: NA; CDR3: ASSPSEAKNIQY
V: TRBV3-1/TRBV3-2; D: TRBD2; J: TRBJ2-3; size: few; CDR3: ASSQFPSGGATDTQY
V: TRBV19; D: NA; J: TRBJ2-6; size: NA; CDR3: ASNPEKAGANVLT
V: TRBV19; D: NA; J: TRBJ1-2; size: few; CDR3: ASRRGDGYT
V: TRBV11-2; D: TRBD1; J: TRBJ1-1; size: NA; CDR3: ASSLVRGLGEAF
V: TRBV6-4; D: NA; J: TRBJ2-3; size: NA; CDR3: ASSPGAPYADTQY
V: TRBV3-1/TRBV3-2; D: NA; J: TRBJ1-1; size: NA; CDR3: ASSQVGARTEAF
V: TRBV12-3/TRBV12-4; D: NA; J: TRBJ2-7; size: NA; CDR3: ASSLRGYEQY
V: TRBV19; D: NA; J: TRBJ1-1; size: NA; CDR3: ASSIVGQTNTEAF
V: TRBV25-1; D: NA; J: TRBJ2-7; size: few; CDR3: ASSDRYEQY
V: TRBV11-1; D: TRBD1; J: TRBJ2-7; size: NA; CDR3: ASSPQGAMGEQY
V: TRBV11-2; D: NA; J: TRBJ1-2; size: NA; CDR3: ASSALQGKQDGYT
V: TRBV9; D: NA; J: TRBJ1-2; size: NA; CDR3: ASSAQSSNYGYT
V: TRBV6-5; D: NA; J: TRBJ1-4; size: NA; CDR3: ASSYRGNEKLF
V: TRBV27; D: NA; J: TRBJ1-2; size: NA; CDR3: ASSLAGNNYGYT
V: TRBV30; D: TRBD1; J: TRBJ1-5; size: NA; CDR3: AWNQGAGKPQH
V: TRBV27; D: NA; J: TRBJ2-2; size: NA; CDR3: ASSFVDTGELF
V: TRBV23-1; D: TRBD1; J: TRBJ1-5; size: NA; CDR3: ASSQKGQARRQPQH
V: TRBV7-2; D: TRBD1; J: TRBJ1-4; size: NA; CDR3: ASSLGHRGRGEKLF
V: TRBV9; D: TRBD1; J: TRBJ1-5; size: NA; CDR3: ASSVGTGNDQPQH
V: TRBV10-1; D: TRBD1; J: TRBJ1-4; size: NA; CDR3: ASSVRPKDRVATNEKLF
V: TRBV6-5; D: TRBD1; J: TRBJ2-7; size: NA; CDR3: ASSYGQGENYEQY
V: TRBV15; D: TRBD1; J: TRBJ1-1; size: NA; CDR3: ATSSDREVF
V: TRBV24-1; D: TRBD1; J: TRBJ2-1; size: NA; CDR3: ATSDGGQGRNEQF
V: TRBV5-6; D: NA; J: TRBJ1-1; size: once; CDR3: ASSSFVRGEAF
V: TRBV6-1; D: NA; J: TRBJ2-6; size: few; CDR3: ASSEYPSSGANVLT
V: TRBV6-5; D: TRBD1; J: TRBJ1-5; size: NA; CDR3: ASSSTGAQPQH
V: TRBV3-1/TRBV3-2; D: TRBD2; J: TRBJ2-1; size: NA; CDR3: ASSQFGGGPKNEQF
V: TRBV5-6; D: TRBD2; J: TRBJ2-7; size: NA; CDR3: ASSPGLGVEQY
V: TRBV3-1/TRBV3-2; D: NA; J: TRBJ1-1; size: NA; CDR3: ASSLFGGGNTEAF
V: TRBV7-9; D: TRBD1; J: TRBJ1-1; size: NA; CDR3: ASSLQGALTEAF
V: TRBV27; D: NA; J: TRBJ2-2; size: NA; CDR3: ASSQYTGELF
V: TRBV6-5; D: TRBD1; J: TRBJ1-1; size: NA; CDR3: ASSYSGTGGNTEAF
V: TRBV2; D: NA; J: TRBJ1-5; size: NA; CDR3: ATKGVILDQPQH
V: TRBV20-1; D: TRBD1; J: TRBJ1-5; size: NA; CDR3: SASSSGTGRPQH
V: TRBV19; D: TRBD1; J: TRBJ1-2; size: NA; CDR3: ASSIGRGGRDGYT
V: TRBV6-1; D: TRBD2; J: TRBJ2-1; size: NA; CDR3: ASSVYSSGGLYNEQF
V: TRBV27; D: NA; J: TRBJ1-2; size: NA; CDR3: ASSSWTALENYGYT
V: TRBV11-1; D: NA; J: TRBJ1-4; size: NA; CDR3: ASSFGPGANEKLF
V: TRBV7-2; D: TRBD1; J: TRBJ1-4; size: NA; CDR3: ASSLNRGNEKLF
V: TRBV18; D: NA; J: TRBJ1-6; size: NA; CDR3: ASSHGSAYNSPLH